This T cell receptor (beta chain) was captured by sequencing in a study of T cells in Graves' hyperthyroidism and ophthalmopathy. Whole-study results and caveats: The model predicted ophthalmopathy a median around six months before onset. In blood, most of the thyroid clonotypes expanded above 0.001 were also present.

Under 3 months was the duration of disease in ophthalmopathy patients, who also had a Clinical Activity Score of at least 3 and a NOSPECS grade of at least 4. Diagnosis rested on symptoms, serum thyroxine and TRAb, thyroid ultrasound, and orbital computed tomography. Regions amplified from RNA transcripts were the TCR beta CDR3 regions. First-round RT-PCR targeting the TCR CDR3 was performed with the HTBI primer set. TCRdb reprocessed the multiplex PCR reads with MiXCR, giving one entry per CDR3 protein. The table has hundreds of thousands of distinct CDR3 sequences, roughly 20% seen once. CDR3 length equals 14 residues. Trimming took 3 bases from V and 0 from J, leaving 8 bases between them. Germline V gene sequence: CDR1 DFQATT, CDR2 SNEGSKA (reference sequence). This clonotype was recorded many times. Its matching antigen is unknown.

Sequenced: blood. This chain joins TRBV20-1 and TRBJ1-4; no definite D call. This TCR was sampled from a man aged 25 to 45 with Graves' ophthalmopathy. The CDR3 reads CSASKRATNEKLFF. CDR3 bases: TGCAGTGCTAGCAAGAGGGCAACTAATGAAAAACTGTTTTTT.